This T cell receptor beta chain emerged from a study of cytomegalovirus exposure and HLA in healthy donors (dated by TCRdb to about 2017). Notes on the research overall: An earlier analysis of a few hundred of the donors reported under 300 Gb of sequence data and roughly 120 million unique TCR beta sequences obtained from approximately 180 million T cells. Roughly 310 gigabases of sequencing data and approximately 85 million unique TCR sequences were included in an early release covering several hundred HLA-typed donors. Among the roughly 370 genotyped donors, approximately 76% belonged to the genetic ancestry cluster associated with self-reported Caucasian donors. The study was designed to test whether signatures of past pathogen exposure could be identified by cataloging public T cell receptors. The study used immunosequencing to profile the T cell repertoires of approximately 630 subjects and linked those repertoires to cytomegalovirus serostatus. Along with the approximately 700-subject first cohort, a separate validation cohort of roughly 110 different subjects was used. To predict cytomegalovirus infection status, the study combined high-throughput TCR immunosequencing, statistical association of individual TCRs with disease status, and machine learning. To study patterns of TCR occurrence, a later analysis re-analyzed previously published TCR beta repertoires from several hundred donors and added high-resolution HLA genotyping. The later analysis used no new phenotypic data to find candidate immune exposures, relying instead on TCR beta sequences and their occurrence across donors. To decide whether each TCR beta V gene segment behaved as functional or pseudogenic, an earlier analysis of several hundred of the donors relied on high-throughput TCR beta sequencing. Donor age, sex, ethnicity and CMV serostatus were compiled together with the repertoire data. In a later genetic analysis, genome-wide SNP genotypes for about three fifths of the roughly 670 donors were used, and that subset was treated as a discovery cohort. Every discovery cohort repertoire had been produced on one sequencing platform. HLA typing included class I and class II loci at four-digit resolution. The number of typed donors differed by locus: about 620-640 for A, B, C, DRB1 and DQB1; approximately 530 for DQA1; 600 to 610 for DPA1; and around 450 for DPB1. Roughly 5 DR-DQ haplotypes were handled as single units for association and clustering because linkage in the cohort was strong. Across approximately 400 genotyped donors of the cohort, an average of about 240,000 unique TCR beta nucleotide sequences per donor were sequenced, and 15% to 20% of those sequences were non-productive.

General findings and caveats noted by the study authors: The 87-base-pair reads could not distinguish some IMGT-functional V segments, including TRBV6-2 and TRBV6-3, so those segments were excluded. Most TCR sequences were observed very rarely across donors, whereas some public TCRs were present in many individuals. Sequencing depth was assumed to be roughly uniform across donors in the presence/absence analyses, though that assumption may not hold. Because HLA typing was unavailable for some donors at each locus, only the typed subset was used in association tests. The authors suggested that the approach could potentially be extended to other disease states and immunological phenotypes. An association between a missense DCLRE1C variant and V-gene and J-gene trimming of TCR beta chains was found in a later genetic analysis and replicated in an independent cohort. A few of the identified cytomegalovirus-associated TCR beta chains were confirmed in vitro to be specific for cytomegalovirus antigens. The only immune exposure information available for the cohort was CMV serostatus. When HLA alleles, especially DR and DQ, strongly co-occurred, attributing TCR associations to individual alleles was difficult. Compared with the 666-donor mean, donors in an Asian-associated ancestry cluster had fewer N-insertions in productive TCRs, according to a later genetic analysis. Roughly 15 rarely observed V segments, including chromosome 9 orphons, were excluded from the earlier analysis of some 590 of the donors because counts were too low. A cluster of highly shared sequence variants was judged likely to represent a technical artifact of the sequencing pipeline. In an earlier analysis of roughly 500 of the donors, most TCR beta V segments appeared in productive rearrangements about 87% or about 30% of the time, broadly matching IMGT annotations. A total of around 150 TCR beta chains were listed by the study as associated with cytomegalovirus. Several of the top co-occurrence clusters appeared to be linked to parvovirus B19, influenza, CMV and Epstein-Barr virus, according to a later analysis. The cohort was sequenced for TCR beta chains only, and without alpha or paired-chain data the features that could be detected were limited. According to a later analysis, TCR association rates differed among HLA loci, with DRB1 alleles showing the most associated TCRs and HLA-C alleles showing the fewest. The classifier was reported to diagnose cytomegalovirus status with high specificity and sensitivity in both the original cohort and the validation cohort. Specific HLA alleles were associated with more than 15,000 TCR beta sequences at a false discovery rate of 0.05 in a later analysis. In a later analysis, HLA-associated TCR beta chains were found to be more clonally expanded and to have lower generation probabilities than equally common non-associated chains. A later analysis found that most CMV-associated TCR beta chains appeared HLA-restricted, with HLA associations seemingly driven largely by CMV exposure. Linkage disequilibrium might explain the correlated functional status among segregating V segments, but an unknown experimental factor could not be excluded. A further reported finding was that TCR beta sequences accurately predicted the HLA-A and HLA-B alleles for most subjects in the first cohort.

Between the V and J ends, shortened by 4 bases and 5 bases respectively, the junction contains 11 bases. The CDR1 and CDR2 encoded by the germline V gene (reference sequence) are SSHAT and FNYEAQ. The CDR3, from cysteine to phenylalanine, totals 14 residues. This entry keeps only the CDR3 DNA: 42 bases, framed from base 1. Note on this clone: Its target antigen remains unknown. Base qualities are not provided; no much larger clone lies one nucleotide away.

The library came from the immunoSEQ multiplex PCR assay. The multiplex PCR relied on a mix of 60 forward primers for TCR Vbeta segments and 13 reverse primers for TCR Jbeta segments. A multiplex PCR assay on genomic DNA amplified the CDR3 region of rearranged TCR beta genes. On the Illumina HiSeq System, the amplified TCR beta libraries were sequenced as 87-base-pair reads. Under the source paper's analysis protocol: In a later analysis, tens of millions of unique TCR beta chains were counted across the 690 or so repertoires, and some 10 million of these chains were shared by at least two donors. Raw reads were error-corrected and collapsed into unique sequences by a nearest-neighbor algorithm in which closely related sequences were merged to remove PCR and sequencing errors. Alignment of CDR3 sequences to IMGT reference sequences was used to assign V, D and J gene segments. Each retained sequence needed at least a six-nucleotide match to both a V gene segment and a J gene segment. Rearrangements were called productive when the CDR3 lacked stop codons and stayed in frame with V and J; all others were non-productive. Following IMGT convention, CDR3 was defined as the stretch from the second conserved V-encoded cysteine up to the conserved J-encoded phenylalanine. In an earlier analysis of around 640 of the donors, sequences lacking an unambiguous match to a single V gene segment were excluded. An earlier analysis of fewer than 750 of the donors called V segments functional above 56.7% productive rearrangements and segregating when the between-donor standard deviation exceeded 5%. A statistical classification framework was built to diagnose cytomegalovirus status from the catalog of TCR beta chain sequences. In a later analysis, TCR nucleotide sequences were compared against IMGT/GENE-DB human TR gene sequences so that V and J genes could be assigned. The TCRdist pipeline was used in a later analysis to assign CDR3 sequences and most-parsimonious VDJ recombination scenarios. In a later analysis, each TCR beta chain was defined by its CDR3 amino acid sequence together with its V-gene family, and reads without a unique V-gene family were excluded. To address suspected cross-contamination and a sequencing artifact, a later analysis removed over 500 highly shared, low-generation-probability nucleotide sequences. For each public chain, a later analysis derived a clonal expansion index from normalized ranks of inferred template counts within each repertoire. In a later analysis, generation probabilities were computed with a VDJ recombination model fitted to out-of-frame rearrangements, and the resulting probabilities were checked against IGoR. In a later analysis, hypergeometric tests were used to score TCR-TCR, TCR-HLA and TCR-CMV co-occurrence, with a repertoire-size bias correction applied to TCR pairs. False discovery rates were estimated in a later analysis by permuting HLA or CMV assignments 20 times. In a later analysis, co-occurring TCRs were grouped with DBSCAN, and TCRdist sequence similarity was added when clustering was performed within HLA-allele-positive subsets. For co-occurrence clustering, repertoires with fewer than 30,000 or more than 120,000 public chains were excluded, along with four or five repertoires with anomalous nucleotide sharing. TCRdb holds this immuneACCESS table with in-frame rearrangements only. Some clones are missing; in checked studies, unresolved V genes explain under half, and the rest has no known cause. V, J and clone size were drawn from that table, and D and trimming were deduced from the DNA. The sample table lists hundreds of thousands of clones, approximately 70% of them with a count of one. The ten biggest clones cover 2.5% to 3% of the sample.

The cohort consisted of approximately 670 healthy bone marrow donors. All cohort members were sampled while nominally healthy, although unrecorded immune exposures were likely present. The donor tested CMV seropositive, placing the donor among the 290 or so seropositive members of the cohort. A peripheral blood sample was collected from each donor, and TCR beta sequencing was performed on peripheral blood mononuclear cells. The Qiagen DNeasy Blood Extraction Kit was used to extract genomic DNA from the blood cell samples. The material sequenced was PBMCs. The sequence links TRBV7-7 to TRBJ2-2; the D segment could be TRBD1, given 6 matching bases. This TCR derives from a middle-aged man in good health and CMV-seropositive. Read as DNA, the sequence is TGTGCCAGCAGCTCACAGGGTGGAACCGGGGAGCTGTTTTTT. Its coded protein is CASSSQGGTGELFF.